The 20 T cell receptor beta chains given below trace back to one sample, sequenced in a study of blood T cell repertoires in COVID-19. TCRdb's copy holds only in-frame clones and misses some; the assay was immunoSEQ multiplex PCR. Of more than 95,000 clones in the sample, 74% were seen once. The specimen sequenced was peripheral blood. These receptors came from a man older than 75 with COVID-19, enrolled during active disease.

The sample holds a few counts of this clone. This sequence joins TRBV3-1 (or the pseudogene TRBV3-2) and TRBJ2-1, with D unclear. The CDR3 length is 15 residues. Germline V gene lookup returns CDR1 LGHDT and CDR2 YNNKEL (reference sequence). Trimming stripped 4 bases from V and 7 bases from J, with 17 bases between. The CDR3 nucleotides read TGTGCCAGCAGCCCCGACTGGGTAGTAATTAATGAGCAGTTCTTC. This translates into CASSPDWVVINEQFF.

In its sample, this clone was seen once. CDR3 sequence (DNA): TGTGCCAGCAGCTTAGGGGCTAGCGGGACCAATGAGCAGTTCTTC. Translation: CASSLGASGTNEQFF. The chain combines TRBV13 with TRBJ2-1, with 9 bases aligning to TRBD2. The CDR3 contains 15 residues. Germline CDR1 PRHDT, CDR2 FYEKMQ (reference sequence). The J segment lost 6 bases and the V segment lost 0 bases, leaving 3 bases of the junction unmatched.

V and J are TRBV5-4 and TRBJ1-2; no reliable D call. Germline loops: CDR1 SGHNT, CDR2 YYREEE (reference sequence). The CDR3 contains 14 residues. V lost 4 bases and J lost 8, with 18 bases in between. The CDR3 DNA follows: TGTGCCAGCAGCCCCGAGGGATTACTGGGAGGCTACACCTTC. This translates into CASSPEGLLGGYTF.

The chain has TRBV24-1 and TRBJ1-1; TRBD1 might be the D (6 bases). The V end lost 9 bases, the J end lost 7 bases, and 17 bases lay between the germline ends. CDR1 is KGHDR and CDR2 is SFDVKD in the germline V gene. The CDR3 totals 13 residues. CDR3 coding DNA: TGTGCCACCTCTTCAGCAGGGGAGGGTGAAGCTTTCTTT. Amino acids: CATSSAGEGEAFF.

J is TRBJ1-2 and V is TRBV6-5; D remains ambiguous. Trimming pared 9 bases from V and 4 bases from J, leaving 15 bases between. From germline, CDR1 is MNHEY and CDR2 SVGAGI. There are 13 residues in the CDR3. CDR3 residues: CASYSSYLYGYTF. The CDR3 DNA sequence: TGTGCCAGTTACAGCTCCTACCTCTATGGCTACACCTTC.

V is TRBV18 and J is TRBJ1-2; TRBD1 aligns across 8 bases. Germline trimming cut 0 bases from V and 6 bases from J; bases unmatched to any gene: 6. Germline-derived CDR1 and CDR2 are KGHSH and LQKENI. This CDR3 is built from 15 residues. DNA of the CDR3: TGTGCCAGCTCACCACCTGGACAGGGAAATAATGGCTACACCTTC. Its translation: CASSPPGQGNNGYTF.

As DNA, the CDR3 is TGTGCCAGCCACCCGTCAGGGCTAACTAATGAAAAACTGTTTTTT. This codes for CASHPSGLTNEKLFF. This rearrangement joins TRBV5-6 to TRBJ1-4; possibly TRBD1 for D (5 bases). The CDR3 loop spans 15 amino acids. Germline V CDR1 and CDR2: SGHDT, YYEEEE. V lost 7 bases and J 1 base, leaving 14 bases between the germline ends.

The V and J genes are TRBV3-1 (or the pseudogene TRBV3-2) and TRBJ2-7; D gene unclear. Germline CDR1 LGHDT, CDR2 YNNKEL (reference sequence). The CDR3 consists of 13 residues. V was shortened by 8 bases and J by 0 bases, with 11 bases between the two germline ends. The CDR3 DNA reads as TGTGCCAGCTCCGCCCTAGGCTCCTACGAGCAGTACTTC. The encoded protein is CASSALGSYEQYF.

This clone was observed at least ten times. The gene calls are TRBV7-2 and TRBJ1-6; 7 nucleotides match TRBD1. The length of the CDR3 is 15 residues. Germline lookup yields CDR1 SGHTA and CDR2 FQGNSA. V gave up 4 bases and J gave up 6 bases; unmatched junction bases: 6. The CDR3: CASSSRGNANSPLHF. The CDR3 DNA is TGTGCCAGCAGCTCCAGGGGGAATGCTAATTCACCCCTCCACTTT.

This chain connects TRBV3-1 (or the pseudogene TRBV3-2) to TRBJ2-5, with a possible D match to TRBD2 (6 bases). CDR3 length: 18 amino acids. The germline V gene has CDR1 LGHDT and CDR2 YNNKEL (reference sequence). V lost 0 bases, J lost 4 bases, and 21 bases lay in between. CDR3 sequence: CASSQDRARGTPRETQYF. DNA for the CDR3: TGTGCCAGCAGCCAAGATCGGGCCCGGGGGACGCCAAGAGAGACCCAGTACTTC.

The chain links TRBV7-2 to TRBJ1-5, with D unresolved. Germline V gives CDR1 SGHTA, CDR2 FQGNSA. Trimming left V 5 bases short and J 5 bases short, with 10 bases between. This CDR3 is 13 amino acids long. CDR3: CASSPLFDQPQHF. The CDR3 DNA is TGTGCCAGCAGCCCTCTATTTGATCAGCCCCAGCATTTT.

This chain joins TRBV28 and TRBJ2-3, with TRBD2 identical over 9 bases. V dropped 6 bases and J dropped 7; count of bases not matched to a gene: 8. This CDR3 is 14 amino acids long. Germline V gene sequence: CDR1 MDHEN, CDR2 SYDVKM. The CDR3, as DNA: TGTGCCAGCAGAGTAGCGGGAGACAGGAATACGCAGTATTTT. Its protein is CASRVAGDRNTQYF.

V is TRBV5-1 and J is TRBJ1-5; tentative D call: TRBD1 (6 bases). Trimming removed 4 bases from V and 2 bases from J, with 16 bases in between. Germline-derived CDR1 and CDR2 are SGHRS and YFSETQ. CDR3 length: 16 amino acids. The CDR3 protein is CASSHNSGEGNQPQHF. CDR3 nucleotide sequence: TGCGCCAGCAGCCACAATTCAGGGGAAGGCAATCAGCCCCAGCATTTT.

The J gene is TRBJ1-1, the V gene TRBV7-3; D perhaps matches TRBD1 (6 bases). Trimming shortened V by 5 bases and J by 1 base, and 8 bases separated the two germline ends. The CDR3 covers 13 residues. Germline V CDR1 and CDR2: SGHTA, FQGTGA. The CDR3, as DNA: TGTGCCAGCAGCATACAGGGGAACACTGAAGCTTTCTTT. This codes for CASSIQGNTEAFF.

This sequence joins TRBV7-2 and TRBJ1-1; tentative D call: TRBD1 (6 bases). CDR1 SGHTA and CDR2 FQGNSA come from the germline V gene. This CDR3 contains 11 residues. V shed 6 bases and J shed 8 bases, with 10 bases lying between them. The CDR3 loop is CASREGTEAFF. DNA of the CDR3: TGTGCCAGCAGAGAAGGGACAGAAGCTTTCTTT. The full variable domain, its missing parts supplied by reference TRBV7-2 and TRBJ1-1, is GAGVSQSPSNKVTEKGKDVELRCDPISGHTALYWYRQSLGQGLEFLIYFQGNSAPDKSGLPSDRFSAERTGGSVSTLTIQRTQQEDSAVYLCASREGTEAFFGQGTRLTVV.

This chain joins TRBV19 and TRBJ1-2; a weak D match, TRBD1 (6 bases). V lost 4 bases to trimming and J lost 3 bases, with 9 bases between them. The CDR3 contains 13 residues. The germline V gene encodes CDR1 LNHDA and CDR2 SQIVND (reference sequence). The CDR3 protein is CASSTGTYYGYTF. DNA of the CDR3: TGTGCCAGTAGTACTGGGACATACTATGGCTACACCTTC.

The V and J genes are TRBV5-4 and TRBJ2-1; no clear D. CDR3 length: 17 residues. Germline CDR1 is SGHNT and CDR2 is YYREEE (reference sequence). Trimming pared 0 bases from V and 0 bases from J, leaving 13 bases between. The CDR3 is CASSLVAARSSYNEQFF. The CDR3 DNA sequence: TGTGCCAGCAGCTTGGTGGCAGCGCGGAGCTCCTACAATGAGCAGTTCTTC.

The J gene is TRBJ2-2, the V gene TRBV2, with D unresolved. The CDR3 runs 14 residues. CDR1 and CDR2 (germline): SNHLY, FYNNEI. V was shortened by 6 bases and J by 2 bases, with 10 bases between the two germline ends. The CDR3 DNA is TGTGCCAGCAGCGGCCGGGTAAACACCGGGGAGCTGTTTTTT. Translation gives CASSGRVNTGELFF.

The V call is TRBV7-3, the J call TRBJ2-2, with D maybe TRBD2 (5 bases). Germline CDR1 reads SGHTA; CDR2 reads FQGTGA. V was clipped by 4 bases and J by 0 bases, with 15 bases between them. The length of the CDR3 is 17 residues. The CDR3 nucleotides are TGTGCCAGCAGCTCGGTGGGAGCGGTTGCGAACACCGGGGAGCTGTTTTTT. Translation gives CASSSVGAVANTGELFF. Variable domain in full (rest from reference TRBV7-3 and TRBJ2-2): GAGVSQTPSNKVTEKGKYVELRCDPISGHTALYWYRQSLGQGPEFLIYFQGTGAADDSGLPNDRFFAVRPEGSVSTLKIQRTERGDSAVYLCASSSVGAVANTGELFFGEGSRLTVL.

This chain uses TRBV5-1 with TRBJ1-1; TRBD1 is a possible D gene (5 bases). Between the trimmed V and J ends, which lost 2 bases and 1 base, there was a span of 15 bases. Germline V lookup: CDR1 SGHRS, CDR2 YFSETQ. CDR3 size: 16 residues. Written as DNA, the CDR3 is TGCGCCAGCAGCTTCAACCCATTGGACACGAACACTGAAGCTTTCTTT. It codes for CASSFNPLDTNTEAFF. The full variable domain, with the rest looked up from reference TRBV5-1 and TRBJ1-1, is KAGVTQTPRYLIKTRGQQVTLSCSPISGHRSVSWYQQTPGQGLQFLFEYFSETQRNKGNFPGRFSGRQFSNSRSEMNVSTLELGDSALYLCASSFNPLDTNTEAFFGQGTRLTVV.